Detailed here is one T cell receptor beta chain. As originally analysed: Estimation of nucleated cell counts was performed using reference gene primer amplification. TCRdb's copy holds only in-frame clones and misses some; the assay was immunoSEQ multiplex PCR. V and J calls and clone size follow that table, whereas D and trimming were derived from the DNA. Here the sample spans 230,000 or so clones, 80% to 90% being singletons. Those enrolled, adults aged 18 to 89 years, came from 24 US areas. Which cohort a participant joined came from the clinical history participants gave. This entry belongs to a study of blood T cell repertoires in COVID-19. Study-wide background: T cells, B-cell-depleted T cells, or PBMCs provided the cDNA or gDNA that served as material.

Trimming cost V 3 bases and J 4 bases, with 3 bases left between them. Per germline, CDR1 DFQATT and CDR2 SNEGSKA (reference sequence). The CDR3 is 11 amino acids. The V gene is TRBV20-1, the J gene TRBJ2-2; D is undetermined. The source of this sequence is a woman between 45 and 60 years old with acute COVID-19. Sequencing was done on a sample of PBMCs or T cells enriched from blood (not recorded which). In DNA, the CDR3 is TGCAGTGCTAGCCGCACCGGGGAGCTGTTTTTT. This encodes CSASRTGELFF.